The rows below give T cell receptor beta chains drawn from one sample of a study of CD8+ T cells in alopecia areata. Produced via immunoSEQ multiplex PCR; TCRdb's table is partial and in-frame only. This table has 120,000 to 150,000 clones, over 70% appearing once. Sequencing was performed on CD8+ T cells sorted from blood, taken at week 0. These TCRs come from a human donor with alopecia areata. Both conserved end residues are part of each CDR3.

TRBJ2-5 TRBV27 CASRAVPGDQETQYF
TRBJ2-1 TRBV14 CASSQAPYNEQFF
TRBJ1-1 TRBV7-9 CASSLETNTEAFF
TRBJ2-7 TRBV7-8 CASSLAGPSYEQYF
TRBJ2-1 TRBV7-9 CASRPTESSYNEQFF
TRBJ2-7 TRBV5-1 CASSLEQNYEQYF
TRBJ2-1 TRBV9 CASGTSGDNEQFF
TRBJ2-3 TRBV6-5 CASSPLLRPGDTQYF
TRBJ2-7 TRBV30 CAWSVPSGGNTYEQYF
TRBJ1-1 TRBV25-1 CASSEFFPGTGKAFF
TRBJ2-7 TRBV30 CAWRGGQGIVYEQYF
TRBJ2-1 TRBV7-6 CASSLDIAGGSYNEQFF
TRBJ2-7 TRBV28 CASSLFDLGTSGVPYEQYF
TRBJ2-3 TRBV5-4 CASSLAGSTDTQYF
TRBJ2-3 TRBV27 CASSSGPVPDTQYF
TRBJ2-7 TRBV29-1 CSASGGTSSSYEQYF
TRBJ1-2 TRBV7-6 CASSDGTGGANYGYTF
TRBJ1-2 TRBV27 CASGWPTGANGYTF
TRBJ2-3 TRBV4-1 CASSLRTSSTDTQYF
TRBJ2-4 TRBV7-2 CASSTGQGWDIQYF
TRBJ2-7 TRBV25-1 CASSEWSGRSSYEQYF
TRBJ2-3 TRBV6-5 CASSFMGDTQYF
TRBJ1-1 TRBV15 CATSREGEIRGEPEAFF
- TRBV11-2 CASSLDRGRSYEQYF
TRBJ2-2 TRBV6-1 CASTRGQGNTGELFF
TRBJ1-5 TRBV9 CASSVASEGQPQHF